This entry features one T cell receptor (beta chain) sequence. The antigen is undetermined. TCRbeta libraries averaged about 40,773 productive templates per sample. TCRdb keeps only in-frame clones here, not all; method: immunoSEQ multiplex PCR. The sample contains about 13,000 clones, about nine tenths of which appear only once. CDR3 length: 16 residues. The V gene's germline CDR1 is SGHRS and CDR2 YFSETQ. Trimming pared 4 bases from V and 4 bases from J, leaving 17 bases between. This sample is part of a study of STAT3 mutations in large granular lymphocyte leukemia. Study observations and caveats: Every T-LGLL patient had at least one immunodominant TCRbeta clonotype. Variable sampling intervals and differing treatment regimens complicated linking therapy response to TCR clonal burden changes. Clonal expansion was inferred from samples taken at other timepoints.

The chain joins TRBV5-1 to TRBJ2-2; TRBD2 might be the D (6 bases). This clonotype was obtained from a human donor with T large granular lymphocyte leukemia. Some clones in this sample may be carry-over from other donors' samples. Sequenced: PBMCs. The CDR3 coding sequence is TGCGCCAGCAGCCCACTGGGGAGGCCGGGCACCGGGGAGCTGTTTTTT. The encoded protein is CASSPLGRPGTGELFF.